Only a few counts were recorded for the clone carrying this T cell receptor beta chain. The length of the CDR3 is 15 residues. The germline CDR1 and CDR2 sequences are SGHNT and YYREEE (reference sequence). J lost 0 bases, V lost 4 bases, and 3 bases had no gene match. The source of the sample is a study of blood T cell repertoires in COVID-19. TCRdb keeps only in-frame clones here, not all; method: immunoSEQ multiplex PCR. The sample holds roughly 250,000 clones; about 88% are singletons and the top ten take 0.98%. The sequenced sample consisted of peripheral blood. This clonotype was obtained from a man between 35 and 55 years old with acute or convalescent COVID-19. The V gene is TRBV5-4, the J gene TRBJ2-7, with 11 bases that match TRBD2. CDR3 sequence: CASSRTSGSSYEQYF. The DNA for the CDR3 is TGTGCCAGCAGCCGGACTAGCGGGTCCTCCTACGAGCAGTACTTC.